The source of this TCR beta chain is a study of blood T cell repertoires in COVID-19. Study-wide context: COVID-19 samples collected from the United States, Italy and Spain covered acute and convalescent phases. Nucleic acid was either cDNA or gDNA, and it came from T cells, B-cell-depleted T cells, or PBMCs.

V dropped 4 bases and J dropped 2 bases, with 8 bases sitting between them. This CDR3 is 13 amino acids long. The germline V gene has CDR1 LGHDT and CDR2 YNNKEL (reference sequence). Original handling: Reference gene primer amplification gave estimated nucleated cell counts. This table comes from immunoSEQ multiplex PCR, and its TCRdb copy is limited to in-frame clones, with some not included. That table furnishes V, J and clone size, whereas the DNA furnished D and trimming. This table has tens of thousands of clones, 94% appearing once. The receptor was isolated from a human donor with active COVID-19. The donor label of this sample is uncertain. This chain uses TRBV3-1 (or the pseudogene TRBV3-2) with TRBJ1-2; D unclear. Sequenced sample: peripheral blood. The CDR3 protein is CASSLTENYGYTF. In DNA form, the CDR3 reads TGTGCCAGCAGCCTAACAGAGAACTATGGCTACACCTTC.